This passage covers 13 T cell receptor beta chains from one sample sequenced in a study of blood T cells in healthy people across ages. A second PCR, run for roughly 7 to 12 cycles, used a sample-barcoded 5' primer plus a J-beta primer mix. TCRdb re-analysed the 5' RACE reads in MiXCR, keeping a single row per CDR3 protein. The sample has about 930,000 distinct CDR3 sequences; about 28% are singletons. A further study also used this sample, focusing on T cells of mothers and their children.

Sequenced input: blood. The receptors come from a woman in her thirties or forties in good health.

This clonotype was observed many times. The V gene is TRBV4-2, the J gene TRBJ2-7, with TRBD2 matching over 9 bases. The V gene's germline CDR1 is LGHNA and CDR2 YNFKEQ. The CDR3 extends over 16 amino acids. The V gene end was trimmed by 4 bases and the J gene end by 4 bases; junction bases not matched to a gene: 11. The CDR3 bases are TGTGCCAGCAGCCCGTCGAGGAGCGGGGGGATGTACGAGCAGTACTTC. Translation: CASSPSRSGGMYEQYF.

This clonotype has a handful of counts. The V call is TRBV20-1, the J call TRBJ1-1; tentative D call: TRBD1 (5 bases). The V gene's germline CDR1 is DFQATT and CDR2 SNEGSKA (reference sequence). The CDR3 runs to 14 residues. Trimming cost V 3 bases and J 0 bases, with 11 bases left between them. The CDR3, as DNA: TGCAGTGCTAGCCGACAGTCGATGAACACTGAAGCTTTCTTT. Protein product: CSASRQSMNTEAFF.

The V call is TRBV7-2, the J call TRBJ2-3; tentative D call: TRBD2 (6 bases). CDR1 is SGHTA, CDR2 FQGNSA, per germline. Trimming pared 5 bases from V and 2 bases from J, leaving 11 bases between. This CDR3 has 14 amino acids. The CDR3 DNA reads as TGTGCCAGCAGCCGAGGGGACTTCACAGATACGCAGTATTTT. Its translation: CASSRGDFTDTQYF. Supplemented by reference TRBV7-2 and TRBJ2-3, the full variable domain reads GAGVSQSPSNKVTEKGKDVELRCDPISGHTALYWYRQSLGQGLEFLIYFQGNSAPDKSGLPSDRFSAERTGGSVSTLTIQRTQQEDSAVYLCASSRGDFTDTQYFGPGTRLTVL.

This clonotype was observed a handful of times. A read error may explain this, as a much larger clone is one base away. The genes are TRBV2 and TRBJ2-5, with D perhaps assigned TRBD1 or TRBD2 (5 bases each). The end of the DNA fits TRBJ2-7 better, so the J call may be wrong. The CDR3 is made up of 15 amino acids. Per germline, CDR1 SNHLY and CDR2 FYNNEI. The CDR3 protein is CASSWGRTQRGEQYF. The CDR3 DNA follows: TGTGCCAGCAGTTGGGGACGAACCCAACGGGGCGAGCAGTACTTC.

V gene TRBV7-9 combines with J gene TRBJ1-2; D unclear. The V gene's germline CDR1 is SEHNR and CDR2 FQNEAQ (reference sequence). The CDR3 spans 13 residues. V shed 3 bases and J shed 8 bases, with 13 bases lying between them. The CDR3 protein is CASSFPPIDGYTF. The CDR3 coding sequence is TGTGCCAGCAGCTTTCCCCCCATTGACGGCTACACCTTC.

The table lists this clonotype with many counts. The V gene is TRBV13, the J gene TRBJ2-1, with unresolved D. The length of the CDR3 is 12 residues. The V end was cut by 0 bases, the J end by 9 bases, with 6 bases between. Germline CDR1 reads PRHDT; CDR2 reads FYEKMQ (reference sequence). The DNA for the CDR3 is TGTGCCAGCAGCTTAGGATACGCTGAGCAGTTCTTC. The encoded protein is CASSLGYAEQFF.

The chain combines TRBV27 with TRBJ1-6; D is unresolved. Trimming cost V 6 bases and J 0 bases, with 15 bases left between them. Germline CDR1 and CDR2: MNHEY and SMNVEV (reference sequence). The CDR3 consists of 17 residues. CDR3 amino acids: CASSHAGRASYNSPLHF. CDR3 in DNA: TGTGCCAGCAGCCACGCCGGGAGGGCCTCCTATAATTCACCCCTCCACTTT.

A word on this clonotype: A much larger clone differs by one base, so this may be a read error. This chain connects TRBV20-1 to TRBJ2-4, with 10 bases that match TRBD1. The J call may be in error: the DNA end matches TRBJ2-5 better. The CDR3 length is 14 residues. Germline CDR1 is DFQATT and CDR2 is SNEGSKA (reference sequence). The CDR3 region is CCAGDRGHQETQYF. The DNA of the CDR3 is TGCTGTGCTGGAGACAGGGGGCACCAAGAGACCCAGTACTTC.

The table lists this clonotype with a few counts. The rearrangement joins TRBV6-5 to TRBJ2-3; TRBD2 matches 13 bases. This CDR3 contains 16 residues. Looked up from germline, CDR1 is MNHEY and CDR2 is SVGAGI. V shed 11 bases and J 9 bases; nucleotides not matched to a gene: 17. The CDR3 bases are TGTGCCGGGACTAGCGGGGAGGCCCCCGAGGATAGCACGCAGTATTTT. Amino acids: CAGTSGEAPEDSTQYF.

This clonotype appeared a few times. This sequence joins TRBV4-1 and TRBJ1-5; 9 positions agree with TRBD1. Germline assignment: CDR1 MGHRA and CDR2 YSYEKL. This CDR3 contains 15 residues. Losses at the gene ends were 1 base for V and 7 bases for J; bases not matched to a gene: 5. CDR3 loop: CASSQGTGAWQPQHF. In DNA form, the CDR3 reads TGCGCCAGCAGCCAAGGGACAGGGGCCTGGCAGCCCCAGCATTTT.

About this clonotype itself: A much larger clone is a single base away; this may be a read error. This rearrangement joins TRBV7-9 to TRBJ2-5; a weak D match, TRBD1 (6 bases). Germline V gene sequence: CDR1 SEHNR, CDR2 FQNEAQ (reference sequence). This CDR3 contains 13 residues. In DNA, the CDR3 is TGTGTCAGCAGCCCGACAGGTGAAGAGACCCAGTACTTC. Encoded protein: CVSSPTGEETQYF.

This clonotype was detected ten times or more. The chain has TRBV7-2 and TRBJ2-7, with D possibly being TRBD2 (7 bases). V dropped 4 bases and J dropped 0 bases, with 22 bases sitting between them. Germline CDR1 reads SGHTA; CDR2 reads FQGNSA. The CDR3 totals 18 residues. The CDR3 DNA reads TGTGCCAGCAGCTCCCGCTGGGGGGGCCGCTTCCTCTCCTACGAGCAGTACTTC. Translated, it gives CASSSRWGGRFLSYEQYF.

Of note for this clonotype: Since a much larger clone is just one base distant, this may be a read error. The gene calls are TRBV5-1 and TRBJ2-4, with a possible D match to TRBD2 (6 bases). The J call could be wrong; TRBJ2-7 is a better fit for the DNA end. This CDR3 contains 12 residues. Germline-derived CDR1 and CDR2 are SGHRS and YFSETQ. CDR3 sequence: CAGSADYYEQYF. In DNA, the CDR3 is TGCGCCGGCAGCGCGGACTATTACGAGCAGTACTTC.